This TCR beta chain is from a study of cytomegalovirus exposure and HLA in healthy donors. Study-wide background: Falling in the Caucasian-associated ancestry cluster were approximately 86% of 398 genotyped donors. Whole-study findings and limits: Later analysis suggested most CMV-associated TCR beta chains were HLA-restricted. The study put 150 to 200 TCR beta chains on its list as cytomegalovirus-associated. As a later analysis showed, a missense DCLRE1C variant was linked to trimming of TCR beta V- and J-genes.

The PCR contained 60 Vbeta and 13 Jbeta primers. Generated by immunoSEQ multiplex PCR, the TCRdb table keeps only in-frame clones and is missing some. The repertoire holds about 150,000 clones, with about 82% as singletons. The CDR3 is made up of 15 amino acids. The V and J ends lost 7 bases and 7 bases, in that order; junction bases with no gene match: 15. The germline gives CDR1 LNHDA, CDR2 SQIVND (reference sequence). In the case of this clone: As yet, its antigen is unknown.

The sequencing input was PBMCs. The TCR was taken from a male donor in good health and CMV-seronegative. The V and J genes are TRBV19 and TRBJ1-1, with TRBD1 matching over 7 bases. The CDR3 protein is CASKYETGKGGEAFF. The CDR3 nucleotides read TGTGCCAGTAAATATGAGACAGGGAAAGGAGGTGAAGCTTTCTTT.